Each of the 21 T cell receptor beta chains below was sequenced from the same sample in a study of T cell repertoires in cytomegalovirus infection. No cognate antigen is known for these TCRs. TCRdb used MiXCR to reprocess the reads, holding one entry per CDR3 protein. The table has about 920,000 distinct CDR3 sequences, around a third seen once. This specimen was cultured CD8+ T cells from PBMCs, taken from culture after CMV antigen stimulation. The receptor set was obtained from a human donor in good health (CMV status not recorded). Some clones in this sample may be carry-over from other donors' samples.

This clonotype was seen at least ten times. V and J are TRBV7-8 and TRBJ2-7; 8 bases are shared with TRBD1. Germline loops: CDR1 SGHVS, CDR2 FQNEAQ. This CDR3 spans 14 amino acids. V shed 3 bases, J shed 3 bases, and the junction held 4 bases outside the gene matches. CDR3 coding DNA: TGTGCCAGCAGCTTTCCCGGGACAGGCTACGAGCAGTACTTC. Its translation: CASSFPGTGYEQYF.

Concerning this clonotype: This may arise from a read error, as a much more abundant clone is one base away. This chain joins TRBV7-2 and TRBJ2-3; D possibly corresponds to TRBD2 (5 bases). The length of the CDR3 is 16 residues. Trimming stripped 5 bases from V and 0 bases from J, with 15 bases between. Germline V gives CDR1 SGHTA, CDR2 FQGNSA. The CDR3 loop reads CASSTSPGFSTDTQYF. In DNA, the CDR3 is TGTGCCAGCAGCACTTCGCCGGGATTTAGCACAGATACGCAGTATTTT.

At least ten counts were recorded for this clonotype. The chain uses TRBV7-8 and TRBJ1-4, with 9 bases that match TRBD1. The V gene's germline CDR1 is SGHVS and CDR2 FQNEAQ. The trim removed 2 bases at V and 6 bases at J, leaving 1 base unmatched. The CDR3 extends over 14 amino acids. CDR3 sequence reads: CASSLYRGHEKLFF. The CDR3 region has the DNA TGTGCCAGCAGCTTATACAGGGGGCATGAAAAACTGTTTTTT.

Regarding this clonotype: One end of the junction is discordant with germline, which a read error may explain. The chain combines TRBV7-9 with TRBJ2-1; the match to TRBD1 covers 7 bases. This CDR3 is 14 amino acids long. Germline V gene sequence: CDR1 SEHNR, CDR2 FQNEAQ (reference sequence). CDR3 bases: TGTGCCAACAGCTTTGGGACAGAGGACAATGAGCAGTTCTTC. It is translated as CANSFGTEDNEQFF.

This chain links TRBV20-1 with TRBJ1-1; D is possibly TRBD1 (5 bases). The CDR3 runs 13 residues. Germline CDR1 reads DFQATT; CDR2 reads SNEGSKA (reference sequence). V shed 8 bases and J shed 0 bases, with 13 bases lying between them. This CDR3 is CSTNPGMNTEAFF. As DNA, the CDR3 is TGCAGTACCAATCCAGGGATGAACACTGAAGCTTTCTTT.

This clonotype was counted between two and nine times. This chain links TRBV6-5 with TRBJ2-1; D gene ambiguous. The CDR3 has 15 residues. V dropped 2 bases and J dropped 1 base, with 9 bases sitting between them. Per the germline V gene, CDR1 is MNHEY and CDR2 is SVGAGI. CDR3 loop: CASSYAASSYNEQFF. For the CDR3, the DNA is TGTGCCAGCAGTTACGCGGCTTCTTCCTACAATGAGCAGTTCTTC.

CDR3 in amino acids: CSARPGAFF. CDR3 DNA sequence: TGCAGTGCCAGACCTGGAGCTTTCTTT. The rearrangement uses TRBV20-1 and TRBJ1-1, with no clear D. Germline assignment: CDR1 DFQATT and CDR2 SNEGSKA (reference sequence). Trimming took 6 bases from V and 10 from J, leaving 9 bases between them. The CDR3 length is 9 residues.

The rearrangement links TRBV19 to TRBJ1-5; D not resolved. Germline loops: CDR1 LNHDA, CDR2 SQIVND (reference sequence). Trimming cost V 3 bases and J 5 bases, with 17 bases left between them. This CDR3 comprises 16 residues. CDR3 sequence (DNA): TGTGCCAGTAGTATTGTTTCCCAGCCAAGCGATCAGCCCCAGCATTTT. This translates into CASSIVSQPSDQPQHF. Looking up the rest from reference TRBV19 and TRBJ1-5 gives the full variable domain: DGGITQSPKYLFRKEGQNVTLSCEQNLNHDAMYWYRQDPGQGLRLIYYSQIVNDFQKGDIAEGYSVSREKKESFPLTVTSAQKNPTAFYLCASSIVSQPSDQPQHFGDGTRLSIL.

There are a few counts of this clonotype. The chain is built from TRBV27 and TRBJ1-6; D uncertain. The CDR3 contains 12 residues. Germline V gene data show CDR1 as MNHEY and CDR2 as SMNVEV (reference sequence). V lost 5 bases and J lost 8, with 7 bases in between. The DNA for the CDR3 is TGTGCCAGCAGTCCGCGGGATTCACCCCTCCACTTT. Protein sequence: CASSPRDSPLHF.

This clonotype has only a few counts. The chain uses TRBV7-3 and TRBJ2-1, with 9 bases aligning to TRBD1. Per the germline V gene, CDR1 is SGHTA and CDR2 is FQGTGA. The length of the CDR3 is 15 residues. V shed 5 bases, J shed 7 bases, and the junction held 9 bases outside the gene matches. As DNA, the CDR3 is TGTGCCAGCAGCCCACAGGGGGCTCTAGGAAATGAGCAGTTCTTC. Translation gives CASSPQGALGNEQFF.

This clonotype was counted between two and nine times. V gene TRBV12-3 or TRBV12-4 combines with J gene TRBJ2-3; no firm D call. V lost 3 bases to trimming and J lost 0 bases, with 7 bases between them. This CDR3 comprises 14 residues. Here the CDR3 DNA reads TGTGCCAGCAGTTTCCCGGAGAGCACAGATACGCAGTATTTT. It specifies CASSFPESTDTQYF.

CDR3 DNA sequence: TGTGCCAGCAGTGTCGGACAGCGGGAAGACTATGGCTACACCTTC. Its translation: CASSVGQREDYGYTF. This chain connects TRBV6-2 or TRBV6-3 to TRBJ1-2, with D maybe TRBD1 (6 bases). CDR1 is MNHEY and CDR2 is SVGEGT in the germline V gene. This CDR3 comprises 15 residues. V was cut by 5 bases and J by 3 bases, with 16 bases left in between.

The chain joins TRBV12-3 or TRBV12-4 to TRBJ2-1; 9 nucleotides align to TRBD2. CDR3 length: 14 amino acids. The trim removed 11 bases at V and 8 bases at J, leaving 13 bases unmatched. The CDR3 coding sequence is TGTGCCGTCCTAGAGGCGGGGGGGCTCTATGAGCAGTTCTTC. Amino acid sequence: CAVLEAGGLYEQFF.

Of note for this clonotype: An end of the junction does not agree with germline; a read error may underlie this. This chain uses TRBV18 with TRBJ2-2; TRBD1 matches at 10 bases. There are 16 residues in the CDR3. Germline V CDR1 and CDR2: KGHSH, LQKENI. The CDR3 region is CASSSPDRGPDGELFF. In DNA form, the CDR3 reads TGTGCCAGCTCATCACCTGACAGGGGGCCGGACGGGGAGCTGTTTTTT. The full variable domain, its missing parts supplied by reference TRBV18 and TRBJ2-2, is NAGVMQNPRHLVRRRGQEARLRCSPMKGHSHVYWYRQLPEEGLKFMVYLQKENIIDESGMPKERFSAEFPKEGPSILRIQQVVRGDSAAYFCASSSPDRGPDGELFFGEGSRLTVL.

This sequence joins TRBV27 and TRBJ2-3, with D hard to call. Germline V gene data show CDR1 as MNHEY and CDR2 as SMNVEV (reference sequence). V was shortened by 3 bases and J by 6 bases, with 7 bases between the two germline ends. The CDR3 sequence is 12 residues long. CDR3 in amino acids: CASSFHPDTQYF. The DNA for the CDR3 is TGTGCCAGCAGTTTCCACCCGGATACGCAGTATTTT.

The genes are TRBV18 and TRBJ1-4, with no clear D. Germline CDR1 is KGHSH and CDR2 is LQKENI. The length of the CDR3 is 11 residues. Trimming took off 3 bases at V and 16 bases at J, with 12 bases between the two ends. The CDR3 reads CASSPPQIRFF. The CDR3 region has the DNA TGTGCCAGCTCACCGCCACAGATACGGTTTTTT.

The chain links TRBV24-1 to TRBJ2-2, with 7 bases matching TRBD1. CDR1 is KGHDR, CDR2 SFDVKD, per germline. The CDR3 length is 17 residues. The J segment lost 5 bases and the V segment lost 3 bases, leaving 11 bases of the junction unmatched. In nucleotides, the CDR3 is TGTGCCACCAGTGATCCCCGGACAGGTCTTGGAACCGGGGAGCTGTTTTTT. This translates into CATSDPRTGLGTGELFF.

V usage is TRBV3-1 and J usage is TRBJ2-5, with 9 bases fitting TRBD2. V trimming: 1 base; J trimming: 1 base; junction bases outside the gene matches: 4. The length of the CDR3 is 16 residues. The germline V gene has CDR1 LGHDT and CDR2 YNNKEL (reference sequence). CDR3 amino acids: CASSQGSGGFQETQYF. CDR3 nucleotide sequence: TGTGCCAGCAGCCAAGGAAGCGGGGGGTTCCAAGAGACCCAGTACTTC.

This clonotype was detected only a few times. V and J are TRBV7-9 and TRBJ1-5; 7 nucleotides line up with TRBD1. CDR1 is SEHNR and CDR2 is FQNEAQ in the germline V gene (reference sequence). V shed 4 bases and J 4 bases; nucleotides not matched to a gene: 4. CDR3 length: 14 residues. CDR3 in DNA: TGTGCCAGCAGCTCCGACAGGGCGAATCAGCCCCAGCATTTT. Its protein product is CASSSDRANQPQHF.

CDR3 nucleotide sequence: TGTGCCAGCAGCCCCCGGGCAGGAATAGCAACTAATGAAAAACTGTTTTTT. Protein: CASSPRAGIATNEKLFF. The rearrangement links TRBV7-6 to TRBJ1-4; D not resolved. V gave up 5 bases and J gave up 0 bases, with 16 bases separating them. Germline V gene lookup returns CDR1 SGHVS and CDR2 FNYEAQ. CDR3 length: 17 amino acids. The whole variable domain, filled in from reference TRBV7-6 and TRBJ1-4, reads GAGVSQSPRYKVTKRGQDVALRCDPISGHVSLYWYRQALGQGPEFLTYFNYEAQQDKSGLPNDRFSAERPEGSISTLTIQRTEQRDSAMYRCASSPRAGIATNEKLFFGSGTQLSVL.

V and J are TRBV7-3 and TRBJ2-3; tentatively, D is TRBD2 (5 bases). V lost 0 bases, J lost 0 bases, and 13 bases lay in between. CDR3 size: 17 residues. Germline V CDR1 and CDR2: SGHTA, FQGTGA. CDR3 residues: CASSLTYTGKSTDTQYF. CDR3 bases: TGTGCCAGCAGCTTAACGTACACGGGGAAGAGCACAGATACGCAGTATTTT. Using reference TRBV7-3 and TRBJ2-3 for the parts outside the CDR3, the full variable domain is GAGVSQTPSNKVTEKGKYVELRCDPISGHTALYWYRQSLGQGPEFLIYFQGTGAADDSGLPNDRFFAVRPEGSVSTLKIQRTERGDSAVYLCASSLTYTGKSTDTQYFGPGTRLTVL.